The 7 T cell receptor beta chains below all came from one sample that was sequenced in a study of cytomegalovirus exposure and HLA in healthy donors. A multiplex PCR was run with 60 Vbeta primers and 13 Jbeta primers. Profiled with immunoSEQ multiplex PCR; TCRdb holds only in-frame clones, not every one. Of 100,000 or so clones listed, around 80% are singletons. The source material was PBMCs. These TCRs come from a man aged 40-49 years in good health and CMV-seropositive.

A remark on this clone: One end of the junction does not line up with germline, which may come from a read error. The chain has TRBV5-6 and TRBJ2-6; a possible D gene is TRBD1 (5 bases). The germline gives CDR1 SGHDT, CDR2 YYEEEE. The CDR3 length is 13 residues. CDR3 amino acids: CASSFSGANGLTF. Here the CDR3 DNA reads TGTGCCAGCAGCTTCTCTGGGGCCAACGGCCTGACTTTC.

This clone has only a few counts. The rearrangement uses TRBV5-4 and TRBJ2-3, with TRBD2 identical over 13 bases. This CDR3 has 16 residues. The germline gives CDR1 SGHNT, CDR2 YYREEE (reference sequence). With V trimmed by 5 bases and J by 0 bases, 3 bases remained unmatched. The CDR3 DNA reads TGTGCCAGCAGTTCGGGACTAGCGGGGAGCACAGATACGCAGTATTTT. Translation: CASSSGLAGSTDTQYF.

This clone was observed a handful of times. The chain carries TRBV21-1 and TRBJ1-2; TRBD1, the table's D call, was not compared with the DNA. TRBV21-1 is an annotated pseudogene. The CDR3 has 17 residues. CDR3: CASSKAQQGSAGYGYTF. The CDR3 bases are TGTGCCAGCAGCAAAGCGCAACAGGGGAGCGCGGGCTATGGCTACACCTTC.

DNA for the CDR3: TGTGCCAGTAGTATAGGGGCCGATCAGCCCCAGCATTTT. Translating it yields CASSIGADQPQHF. The V gene is TRBV19, the J gene TRBJ1-5; D remains unclear. Germline loops: CDR1 LNHDA, CDR2 SQIVND (reference sequence). This CDR3 has 13 amino acids. V was pared by 1 base and J by 5 bases, with 6 bases between. Full variable domain (outside the CDR3, taken from reference TRBV19 and TRBJ1-5): DGGITQSPKYLFRKEGQNVTLSCEQNLNHDAMYWYRQDPGQGLRLIYYSQIVNDFQKGDIAEGYSVSREKKESFPLTVTSAQKNPTAFYLCASSIGADQPQHFGDGTRLSIL.

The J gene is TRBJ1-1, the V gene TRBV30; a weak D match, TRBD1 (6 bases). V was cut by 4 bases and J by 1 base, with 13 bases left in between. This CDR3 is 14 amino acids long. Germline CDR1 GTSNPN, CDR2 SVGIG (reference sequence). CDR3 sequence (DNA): TGTGCCTGGAACAAAAGGGGGGGGAACACTGAAGCTTTCTTT. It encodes CAWNKRGGNTEAFF.

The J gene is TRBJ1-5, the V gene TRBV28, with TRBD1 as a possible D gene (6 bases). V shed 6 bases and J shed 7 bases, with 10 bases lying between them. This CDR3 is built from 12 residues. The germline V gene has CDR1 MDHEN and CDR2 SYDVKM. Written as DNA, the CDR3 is TGTGCCAGCAGCCCAGGGGAACAGCCCCAGCATTTT. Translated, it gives CASSPGEQPQHF.

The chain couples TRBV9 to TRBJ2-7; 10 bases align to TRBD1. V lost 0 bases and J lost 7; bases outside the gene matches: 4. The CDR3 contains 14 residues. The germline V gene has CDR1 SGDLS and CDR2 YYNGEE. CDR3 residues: CASSVGDRGEEQYF. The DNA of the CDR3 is TGTGCCAGCAGCGTAGGGGACAGGGGCGAGGAGCAGTACTTC.